The 14 T cell receptor beta chains given below trace back to one sample, sequenced in a study of CD8+ T cells in alopecia areata. Treatment defined: oral pan-JAK inhibitor, 5-10 mg twice daily. Extracted RNA was reverse transcribed into cDNA, the sequencing template. Clones were sequenced by immunoSEQ multiplex PCR, and TCRdb holds only the in-frame ones, with some missing. The sample gives hundreds of thousands of clones, 60% of which show up once; 0.75% to 0.95% is in the top ten. The material sequenced was CD4+ T cells sorted from blood, taken around week 52, from a patient treated with tofacitinib. These receptors came from a human donor with alopecia areata.

V is TRBV4-3 and J is TRBJ2-1; possibly TRBD1 for D (6 bases). Looked up from germline, CDR1 is LGHNA and CDR2 is YSLEER. The CDR3 runs 15 residues. The germline V and J ends were trimmed by 5 bases and 4 bases, with 15 bases remaining between them. CDR3 amino acids: CASSLTGRGYNEQFF. The CDR3 DNA follows: TGCGCCAGCAGCTTGACAGGCCGAGGGTACAATGAGCAGTTCTTC.

The rearrangement joins TRBV10-3 to TRBJ2-7; TRBD1 might be the D (5 bases). Per the germline V gene, CDR1 is ENHRY and CDR2 is SYGVKD. V lost 5 bases to trimming and J lost 4 bases, with 15 bases between them. The CDR3 extends over 14 amino acids. As DNA, the CDR3 is TGTGCCATCAGTAATACAGGATCTGGATACGAGCAGTACTTC. The encoded protein is CAISNTGSGYEQYF.

This chain links TRBV30 with TRBJ2-2; D gene ambiguous. Deletions cut 0 bases from V and 6 bases from J, with 14 bases between. The CDR3 is made up of 15 amino acids. In germline, CDR1 is GTSNPN, CDR2 SVGIG (reference sequence). The CDR3 loop is CAWSVLHRKAGELFF. In DNA form, the CDR3 reads TGTGCCTGGAGTGTACTCCACAGAAAGGCCGGGGAGCTGTTTTTT.

V gene TRBV29-1 combines with J gene TRBJ2-1; the match to TRBD1 covers 9 bases. Germline CDR1 is SQVTM and CDR2 is ANQGSEA. V shed 6 bases, J shed 2 bases, and the junction held 2 bases outside the gene matches. This CDR3 has 13 amino acids. CDR3 sequence: CSVGQGPYNEQFF. The DNA for the CDR3 is TGCAGCGTGGGACAGGGCCCCTACAATGAGCAGTTCTTC.

This chain connects TRBV7-9 to TRBJ2-1, with 8 bases lining up with TRBD1. Trimming at V came to 2 bases and at J to 5 bases, leaving 8 bases not matched to a gene. This CDR3 is built from 16 residues. The germline V gene encodes CDR1 SEHNR and CDR2 FQNEAQ (reference sequence). CDR3 coding DNA: TGTGCCAGCAGCTTAATCGGACAGGGCCCTAACAATGAGCAGTTCTTC. Translation gives CASSLIGQGPNNEQFF.

The V and J genes are TRBV7-2 and TRBJ1-2; 7 nucleotides align to TRBD1. Germline CDR1 is SGHTA and CDR2 is FQGNSA. V shed 8 bases, J shed 2 bases, and the junction held 8 bases outside the gene matches. The CDR3 extends over 14 amino acids. In nucleotides, the CDR3 is TGTGCCAGCCGCCGGGACAGAAGAAACTATGGCTACACCTTC. This encodes CASRRDRRNYGYTF.

This clone was observed a few times. The chain couples TRBV30 to TRBJ2-3; D call uncertain. In germline, CDR1 is GTSNPN, CDR2 SVGIG (reference sequence). The germline V and J ends were trimmed by 0 bases and 3 bases, with 7 bases remaining between them. CDR3 length equals 13 residues. CDR3 sequence reads: CAWSVVGTDTQYF. The CDR3 nucleotides read TGTGCCTGGAGTGTGGTGGGAACAGATACGCAGTATTTT.

The V gene is TRBV7-9, the J gene TRBJ2-5; the match to TRBD1 covers 8 bases. V trimming: 6 bases; J trimming: 0 bases; junction bases outside the gene matches: 6. This CDR3 spans 15 amino acids. The germline gives CDR1 SEHNR, CDR2 FQNEAQ (reference sequence). The CDR3 DNA is TGTGCCAGCAGTCCGGACAGGGCTCACCAAGAGACCCAGTACTTC. Translation gives CASSPDRAHQETQYF. The complete variable domain, with remaining parts taken from reference TRBV7-9 and TRBJ2-5, reads DTGVSQNPRHKITKRGQNVTFRCDPISEHNRLYWYRQTLGQGPEFLTYFQNEAQLEKSRLLSDRFSAERPKGSFSTLEIQRTEQGDSAMYLCASSPDRAHQETQYFGPGTRLLVL.

The chain couples TRBV4-1 to TRBJ1-2; D is uncertain. CDR3 length: 14 residues. In germline, CDR1 is MGHRA, CDR2 YSYEKL. V gave up 0 bases and J gave up 4 bases, with 9 bases separating them. The CDR3 loop is CASSQDGSFYGYTF. The CDR3 region has the DNA TGCGCCAGCAGCCAAGATGGATCGTTCTATGGCTACACCTTC.

The chain links TRBV20-1 to TRBJ2-4, with D possibly matching TRBD2 (7 bases). V dropped 6 bases and J dropped 9 bases, with 12 bases sitting between them. Germline V lookup: CDR1 DFQATT, CDR2 SNEGSKA (reference sequence). The CDR3 is 11 amino acids. Here the CDR3 reads CSAGGEVIQYF. The CDR3 region has the DNA TGCAGTGCAGGGGGGGAAGTCATTCAGTACTTC.

This clone appeared a single time. This rearrangement joins TRBV5-1 to TRBJ2-5; D remains ambiguous. Trimming left V 0 bases short and J 4 bases short, with 10 bases between. This CDR3 has 14 amino acids. The germline CDR1 and CDR2 sequences are SGHRS and YFSETQ. In DNA, the CDR3 is TGCGCCAGCAGCTTGGGCCACGGTCCAGAGACCCAGTACTTC. It translates to CASSLGHGPETQYF.

This clone was picked up a small number of times. The V and J genes are TRBV5-1 and TRBJ1-2; tentatively, D is TRBD1 (5 bases). Trimming pared 0 bases from V and 4 bases from J, leaving 10 bases between. The CDR3 is made up of 14 amino acids. The germline V gene has CDR1 SGHRS and CDR2 YFSETQ. CDR3 residues: CASSLDRTSYGYTF. The CDR3 nucleotides read TGCGCCAGCAGCTTGGACAGGACCTCCTATGGCTACACCTTC.

The chain is built from TRBV2 and TRBJ2-2; D possibly corresponds to TRBD1 (6 bases). V lost 6 bases and J 5 bases, leaving 16 bases between the germline ends. From germline, CDR1 is SNHLY and CDR2 FYNNEI. The CDR3 has 15 residues. The CDR3 protein is CASREQGSRTGELFF. Written as DNA, the CDR3 is TGTGCCAGCAGAGAACAGGGTTCGAGAACCGGGGAGCTGTTTTTT.

The chain combines TRBV4-1 with TRBJ1-6, with TRBD1 as a possible D gene (6 bases). CDR3 length: 16 amino acids. V lost 0 bases and J 7 bases, leaving 13 bases between the germline ends. Germline assignment: CDR1 MGHRA and CDR2 YSYEKL. The DNA of the CDR3 is TGCGCCAGCAGCCAAGATCCCCCGAGGGGGAATTCACCCCTCCACTTT. Translating it yields CASSQDPPRGNSPLHF.